The rows below give T cell receptor beta chains drawn from one sample of a study of blood T cell repertoires in COVID-19. The data were produced by immunoSEQ multiplex PCR, yet TCRdb's version contains in-frame clones alone and is incomplete. The sample shows around 46,000 clones, around 87% of them seen only once. Sequencing used peripheral blood. These receptors were taken from a woman of 80 years or more with COVID-19, enrolled during active disease. CDR3s include the opening cysteine and the closing phenylalanine or tryptophan. The order of the fields is V gene, CDR3 length, D gene, clone size, J gene, CDR3 DNA, CDR3 protein. The D gene is left open where the match is weak. Only some rows state a clone size, as once, few, many or a class for expanded clones.

v_call: TRBV5-1; cdr3_length: 17; d_call: TRBD1; clone_size: -; j_call: TRBJ1-1; cdr3_nt: TGCGCCAGCAGCCCGGAGACAGGGGCGTATATGAACACTGAAGCTTTCTTT; cdr3_aa: CASSPETGAYMNTEAFF
v_call: TRBV5-1; cdr3_length: 16; d_call: -; clone_size: -; j_call: TRBJ2-1; cdr3_nt: TGCGCCAGCAGATTCTTGGCGGAGGGAGGTTACAATGAGCAGTTCTTC; cdr3_aa: CASRFLAEGGYNEQFF
v_call: TRBV24-1; cdr3_length: 15; d_call: TRBD2; clone_size: once; j_call: TRBJ2-5; cdr3_nt: TGTGCCACCAGTGTTTGCAGGCCGGGGGGTGATGACCAGTACTTC; cdr3_aa: CATSVCRPGGDDQYF
v_call: TRBV5-6; cdr3_length: 16; d_call: -; clone_size: -; j_call: TRBJ2-2; cdr3_nt: TGTGCCAGCAGCTTGGTACGAAGGGGTCTGGCCGGGGAGCTGTTTTTT; cdr3_aa: CASSLVRRGLAGELFF
v_call: TRBV2; cdr3_length: 14; d_call: -; clone_size: -; j_call: TRBJ2-6; cdr3_nt: TGTGCCAGCAGTGATTACTCTGGGGCCAACGTCCTGACTTTC; cdr3_aa: CASSDYSGANVLTF
v_call: TRBV5-4; cdr3_length: 14; d_call: -; clone_size: -; j_call: TRBJ2-7; cdr3_nt: TGTGCCAGCAGCTTTTGGGGGGGCCTACCCGAGCAGTACTTC; cdr3_aa: CASSFWGGLPEQYF
v_call: TRBV29-1; cdr3_length: 15; d_call: TRBD1; clone_size: -; j_call: TRBJ1-1; cdr3_nt: TGCAGCGTTGGACAGGGGGCGCAGACGAACACTGAAGCTTTCTTT; cdr3_aa: CSVGQGAQTNTEAFF
v_call: TRBV14; cdr3_length: 16; d_call: TRBD1; clone_size: -; j_call: TRBJ1-4; cdr3_nt: TGTGCCAGCAGCCGCACCCAGGGGGCGCGGTATGAAAAACTGTTTTTT; cdr3_aa: CASSRTQGARYEKLFF
v_call: TRBV5-8; cdr3_length: 13; d_call: TRBD1; clone_size: once; j_call: TRBJ1-1; cdr3_nt: TGTGCCAGCAGCTCTCGAACTATTAGGACAGGCCCCTTT; cdr3_aa: CASSSRTIRTGPF
v_call: TRBV11-2; cdr3_length: 14; d_call: -; clone_size: -; j_call: TRBJ2-5; cdr3_nt: TGTGCCAGCAGCCCGGGACTTAACCCAGAGACCCAGTACTTC; cdr3_aa: CASSPGLNPETQYF
v_call: TRBV18; cdr3_length: 15; d_call: TRBD1; clone_size: -; j_call: TRBJ2-5; cdr3_nt: TGTGCCAGCTCACCCGGGACAGGGATCCAAGAGACCCAGTACTTC; cdr3_aa: CASSPGTGIQETQYF
v_call: TRBV6-2/TRBV6-3; cdr3_length: 15; d_call: -; clone_size: -; j_call: TRBJ2-5; cdr3_nt: TGTGCCAGCACCCCCCGGGGTAGCCCCCTAGAGACCCAGTACTTC; cdr3_aa: CASTPRGSPLETQYF
v_call: TRBV15; cdr3_length: 16; d_call: -; clone_size: -; j_call: TRBJ2-5; cdr3_nt: TGTGCCACCAGCAGAGATGGGGGGACAGCTCAAGAGACCCAGTACTTC; cdr3_aa: CATSRDGGTAQETQYF
v_call: TRBV5-8; cdr3_length: 16; d_call: -; clone_size: -; j_call: TRBJ1-5; cdr3_nt: TGTGCCAGCAGCTTCGACGGCAGGGGCTCCAATCAGCCCCAGCATTTT; cdr3_aa: CASSFDGRGSNQPQHF
v_call: TRBV6-5; cdr3_length: 14; d_call: -; clone_size: -; j_call: TRBJ2-3; cdr3_nt: TGTGCCAGCGCCCTAGCCGTCAGCACAGATACGCAGTATTTT; cdr3_aa: CASALAVSTDTQYF
v_call: TRBV6-1; cdr3_length: 15; d_call: -; clone_size: -; j_call: TRBJ1-1; cdr3_nt: TGTGCCAGCAGTGATAAGGCAGGGGCGCGAACTGAAGCTTTCTTT; cdr3_aa: CASSDKAGARTEAFF
v_call: TRBV19; cdr3_length: 14; d_call: TRBD1; clone_size: -; j_call: TRBJ1-4; cdr3_nt: TGTGCCAGTAGTAACACAGGGGGCGCTGAAAAACTGTTTTTT; cdr3_aa: CASSNTGGAEKLFF